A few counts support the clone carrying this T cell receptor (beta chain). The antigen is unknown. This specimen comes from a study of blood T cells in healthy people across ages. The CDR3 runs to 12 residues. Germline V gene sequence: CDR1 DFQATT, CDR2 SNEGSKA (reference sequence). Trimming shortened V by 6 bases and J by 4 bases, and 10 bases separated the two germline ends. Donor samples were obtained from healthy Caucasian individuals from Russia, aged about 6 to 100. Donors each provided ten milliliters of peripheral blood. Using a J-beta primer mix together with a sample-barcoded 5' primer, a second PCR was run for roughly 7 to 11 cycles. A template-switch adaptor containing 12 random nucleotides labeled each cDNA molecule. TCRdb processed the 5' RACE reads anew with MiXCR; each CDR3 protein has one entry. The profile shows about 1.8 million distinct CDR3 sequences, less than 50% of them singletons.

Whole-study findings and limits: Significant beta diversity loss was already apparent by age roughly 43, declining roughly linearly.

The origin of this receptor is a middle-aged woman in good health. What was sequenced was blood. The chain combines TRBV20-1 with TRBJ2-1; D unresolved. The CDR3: CSAPPRYNEQFF. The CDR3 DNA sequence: TGCAGTGCCCCCCCCCGTTACAATGAGCAGTTCTTC.